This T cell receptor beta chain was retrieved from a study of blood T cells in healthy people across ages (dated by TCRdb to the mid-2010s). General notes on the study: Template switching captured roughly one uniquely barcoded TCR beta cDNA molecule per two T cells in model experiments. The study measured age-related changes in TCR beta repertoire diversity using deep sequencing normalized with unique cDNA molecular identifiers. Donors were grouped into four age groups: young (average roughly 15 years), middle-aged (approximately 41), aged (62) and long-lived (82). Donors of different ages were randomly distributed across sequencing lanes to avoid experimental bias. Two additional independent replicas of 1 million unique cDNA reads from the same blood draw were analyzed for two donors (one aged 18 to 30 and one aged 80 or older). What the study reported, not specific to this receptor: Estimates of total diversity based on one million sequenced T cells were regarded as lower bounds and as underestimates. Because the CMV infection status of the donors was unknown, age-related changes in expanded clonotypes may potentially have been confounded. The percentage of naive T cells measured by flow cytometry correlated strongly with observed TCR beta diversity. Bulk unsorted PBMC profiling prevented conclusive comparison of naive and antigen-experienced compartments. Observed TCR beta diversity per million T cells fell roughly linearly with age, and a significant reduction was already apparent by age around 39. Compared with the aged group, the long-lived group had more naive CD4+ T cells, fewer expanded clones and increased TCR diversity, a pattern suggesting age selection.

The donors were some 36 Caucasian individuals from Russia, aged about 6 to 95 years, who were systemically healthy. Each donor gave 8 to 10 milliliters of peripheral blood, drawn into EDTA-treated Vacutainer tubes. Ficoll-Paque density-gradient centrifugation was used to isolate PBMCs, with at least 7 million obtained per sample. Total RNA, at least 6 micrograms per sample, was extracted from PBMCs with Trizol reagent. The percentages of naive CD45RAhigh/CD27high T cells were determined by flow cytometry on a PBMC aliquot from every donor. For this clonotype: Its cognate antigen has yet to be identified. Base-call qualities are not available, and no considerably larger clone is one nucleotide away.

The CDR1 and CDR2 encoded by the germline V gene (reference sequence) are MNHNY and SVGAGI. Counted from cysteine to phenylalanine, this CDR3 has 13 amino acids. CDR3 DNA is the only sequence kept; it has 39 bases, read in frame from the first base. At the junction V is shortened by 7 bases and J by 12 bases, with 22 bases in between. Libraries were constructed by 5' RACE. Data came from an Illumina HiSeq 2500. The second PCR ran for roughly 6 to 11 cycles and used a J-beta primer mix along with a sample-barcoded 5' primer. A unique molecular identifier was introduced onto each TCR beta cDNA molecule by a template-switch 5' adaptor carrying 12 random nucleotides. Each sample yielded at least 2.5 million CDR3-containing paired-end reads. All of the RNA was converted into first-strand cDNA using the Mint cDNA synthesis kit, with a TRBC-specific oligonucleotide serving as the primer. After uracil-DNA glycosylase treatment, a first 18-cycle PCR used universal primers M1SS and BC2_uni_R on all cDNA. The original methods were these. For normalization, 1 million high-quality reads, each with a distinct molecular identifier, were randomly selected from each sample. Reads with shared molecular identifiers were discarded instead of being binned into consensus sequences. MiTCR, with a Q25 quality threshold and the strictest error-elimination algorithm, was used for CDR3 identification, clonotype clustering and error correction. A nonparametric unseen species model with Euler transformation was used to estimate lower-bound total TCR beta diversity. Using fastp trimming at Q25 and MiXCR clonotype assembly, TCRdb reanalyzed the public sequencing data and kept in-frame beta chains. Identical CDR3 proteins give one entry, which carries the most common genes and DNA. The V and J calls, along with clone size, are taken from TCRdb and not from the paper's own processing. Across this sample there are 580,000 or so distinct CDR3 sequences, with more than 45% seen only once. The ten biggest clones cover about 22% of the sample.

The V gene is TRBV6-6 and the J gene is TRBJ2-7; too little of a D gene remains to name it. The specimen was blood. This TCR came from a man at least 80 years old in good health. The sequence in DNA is TGTGCCAGCATCGAGCCGAAGGTTTCTTCGTGGTACTTC. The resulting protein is CASIEPKVSSWYF.